This TCR beta chain was captured by sequencing in a study of blood T cell repertoires in COVID-19. About the research overall: Samples of COVID-19 (acute and convalescent) were obtained from the United States, Italy and Spain. The cDNA or gDNA used as material had been derived from T cells, B-cell-depleted T cells, or PBMCs.

From germline, CDR1 is MNHNS and CDR2 SASEGT. V shed 3 bases and J shed 0 bases, with 8 bases lying between them. CDR3 length equals 15 residues. Authors' processing steps: Nucleated cell counts were estimated from reference gene primer amplification. Here immunoSEQ multiplex PCR was the method, and the copy in TCRdb shows in-frame clones only, minus some. The V and J calls and clone size are taken from that table; D and trimming were inferred from the DNA. The profile shows about 97,000 clones, more than 90% of them singletons. Recruited during active infection, patients (from Seattle) were subsequently followed longitudinally.

What was sequenced was peripheral blood. The clonotype was recovered from a woman aged 50 to 60 with COVID-19, enrolled during active disease. The chain combines TRBV6-1 with TRBJ1-4, with D hard to call. CDR3 amino acids: CASSDRRATNEKLFF. The CDR3 nucleotides read TGTGCCAGCAGTGACCGACGGGCAACTAATGAAAAACTGTTTTTT.